This is a list of T cell receptor beta chains from one sample in a study of blood T cells in healthy people across ages. TCRdb independently ran MiXCR on the 5' RACE reads; one entry per CDR3 protein. The table includes under 800,000 distinct CDR3 sequences, around 46% detected once. Sequencing was carried out using blood. The receptors stem from a woman aged 55-69 years in good health. Each CDR3 is given with its conserved first and last residue. The order of the fields is J gene, clone size, D gene, V gene, CDR3 protein, CDR3 DNA. D genes are given only for firm matches. Part of the rows lack a size; the others show once, few, many or a class for expanded clones.

>TRBJ2-7|.|TRBD1|TRBV7-9
CASSLLRMGQGSYEQYF
TGTGCCAGCAGCTTACTACGTATGGGACAGGGGTCCTACGAGCAGTACTTC
>TRBJ2-1|.|.|TRBV6-1
CASSLELQENEQFF
TGTGCCAGCAGTCTGGAACTCCAGGAGAATGAGCAGTTCTTC
>TRBJ1-3|.|.|TRBV4-1
CASSQDTTDYSGNTIYF
TGCGCCAGCAGCCAAGATACGACAGACTACTCTGGAAACACCATATATTTT
>TRBJ2-2|.|TRBD2|TRBV9
CATGGLAGGANTGELFF
TGTGCCACGGGAGGGCTAGCGGGGGGGGCGAACACCGGGGAGCTGTTTTTT
>TRBJ2-7|.|TRBD2|TRBV6-2/TRBV6-3
CASSYSPGTSGRAYEQYF
TGTGCCAGCAGTTACTCACCCGGTACTAGCGGGAGGGCCTACGAGCAGTACTTC
>TRBJ2-3|many|TRBD2|TRBV27
CASSRLAGADTQYF
TGTGCCAGCAGCCGACTAGCGGGGGCAGATACGCAGTATTTT
>TRBJ1-2|few|.|TRBV12-3/TRBV12-4
CASTPVGGAPNYGYTF
TGTGCCAGCACCCCAGTAGGGGGGGCACCCAACTATGGCTACACCTTC
>TRBJ2-7|.|.|TRBV7-2
CASSQGPGDEQYF
TGTGCCAGCAGCCAAGGACCTGGGGACGAGCAGTACTTC
>TRBJ2-5|.|TRBD2|TRBV28
CASTLRGSAGVRETQYF
TGTGCCAGCACCCTACGGGGGTCAGCGGGAGTGAGGGAGACCCAGTACTTC
>TRBJ2-7|.|.|TRBV2
CASGSKRVDNEQYF
TGTGCCAGTGGGTCGAAGAGGGTTGACAATGAGCAGTACTTC
>TRBJ2-5|.|TRBD1|TRBV18
CASSPLQGAREQYF
TGTGCCAGCTCACCGTTACAGGGGGCTCGTGAGCAGTACTTC
>TRBJ2-7|once|.|TRBV4-1
CAISQDGSRAYEQYF
TGCGCCATCAGCCAAGACGGGAGCCGCGCCTACGAGCAGTACTTC
>TRBJ1-2|once|.|TRBV10-3
CATTDNDGYGYTF
TGTGCCACGACAGACAACGATGGCTATGGCTACACCTTC
>TRBJ2-5|.|TRBD2|TRBV7-9
CASSPPGLAGGEQYF
TGTGCCAGCAGTCCTCCGGGACTAGCGGGGGGGGAACAGTACTTC
>TRBJ2-5|.|.|TRBV6-2/TRBV6-3
CASSYPPETQYF
TGTGCCAGCAGTTACCCCCCAGAGACCCAATACTTC
>TRBJ2-6|.|.|TRBV6-2/TRBV6-3
CASGTRRWLSGANVLTF
TGTGCCAGCGGGACCCGTAGATGGCTCTCTGGGGCCAACGTCCTGACTTTC
>TRBJ2-7|.|.|TRBV5-1
CASSRRLDGAEQYF
TGCGCCAGCAGCAGGAGACTAGACGGGGCCGAGCAGTACTTC
>TRBJ1-1|many|TRBD1|TRBV27
CASSSTGGNTEAFF
TGTGCCAGCAGTTCGACAGGGGGGAACACTGAAGCTTTCTTT
>TRBJ2-2|.|.|TRBV18
CASSPRAKAGTGELFF
TGTGCCAGCTCACCACGGGCAAAGGCCGGCACCGGGGAGCTGTTTTTT